The 8 T cell receptor beta chains presented below share a single source sample, sequenced in a study of OX40 agonist ivuxolimab in advanced cancers. Clones were read by immunoSEQ multiplex PCR, and TCRdb kept only the in-frame ones, dropping some. The data contain fewer than 80,000 clones, around 85% of them seen just once; the ten biggest clones take up 0.83%. Material: CD4+ or CD8+ T cells sorted from blood, obtained in a trial of the OX40 agonist ivuxolimab. These receptors all stem from an adult with an advanced solid tumor such as melanoma, head and neck, liver or kidney cancer.

V is TRBV4-3 and J is TRBJ1-1; the D gene is possibly TRBD1 (5 bases). The V and J ends lost 2 bases and 1 base respectively, with 14 bases between them. The germline V gene encodes CDR1 LGHNA and CDR2 YSLEER. CDR3 length: 16 amino acids. CDR3 DNA sequence: TGCGCCAGCAGCCAACTCCTCGGGAGGGGGAACACTGAAGCTTTCTTT. Protein product: CASSQLLGRGNTEAFF.

The chain joins TRBV5-5 to TRBJ1-5; D gene ambiguous. The CDR3 has 15 residues. V shed 4 bases and J shed 9 bases, with 20 bases lying between them. Germline lookup yields CDR1 SGHKS and CDR2 YYEKEE (reference sequence). DNA of the CDR3: TGTGCCAGCAGCCCGAGGATTGACTCCACGGGGCCCCAGCATTTT. Translation: CASSPRIDSTGPQHF.

This chain joins TRBV4-2 and TRBJ2-7; 10 nucleotides line up with TRBD2. Germline assignment: CDR1 LGHNA and CDR2 YNFKEQ. Losses at the gene ends were 3 bases for V and 2 bases for J; bases not matched to a gene: 7. This CDR3 has 16 amino acids. In DNA, the CDR3 is TGTGCCAGCAGCCAGGGGGGGACTAGCGCACCCTACGAGCAGTACTTC. Encoded protein: CASSQGGTSAPYEQYF.

V and J are TRBV5-1 and TRBJ2-1; 7 nucleotides match TRBD1. This CDR3 is built from 15 residues. Trimming removed 4 bases from V and 6 bases from J; junction bases left unmatched: 10. The germline V gene encodes CDR1 SGHRS and CDR2 YFSETQ. In DNA, the CDR3 is TGCGCCAGCAGCCCAAATGGACAGGTAGGCAATGAGCAGTTCTTC. Its protein product is CASSPNGQVGNEQFF.

The J gene is TRBJ2-7, the V gene TRBV11-3; the match to TRBD1 covers 7 bases. Trimming cost V 5 bases and J 2 bases; bases outside gene matches: 9. The CDR3 spans 15 residues. The V gene's germline CDR1 is SGHNT and CDR2 YENEEA. For the CDR3, the DNA is TGTGCCAGCAGCGACGGGACAGTTCCTCCCTACGAGCAGTACTTC. It translates to CASSDGTVPPYEQYF.

The gene calls are TRBV28 and TRBJ2-7; TRBD1 might be the D (5 bases). Per germline, CDR1 MDHEN and CDR2 SYDVKM. The V end was cut by 3 bases, the J end by 4 bases, with 13 bases between. This CDR3 is built from 14 residues. The CDR3 DNA sequence: TGTGCCAGCAGTTTGGCAGGGAAAGGGTACGAGCAGTACTTC. It yields the protein CASSLAGKGYEQYF. The full variable domain, rest sourced from reference TRBV28 and TRBJ2-7, is DVKVTQSSRYLVKRTGEKVFLECVQDMDHENMFWYRQDPGLGLRLIYFSYDVKMKEKGDIPEGYSVSREKKERFSLILESASTNQTSMYLCASSLAGKGYEQYFGPGTRLTVT.

This clone was picked up one time. The chain links TRBV9 to TRBJ2-2; D not resolved. V was pared by 3 bases and J by 1 base, with 7 bases between. The CDR3 covers 14 residues. Germline CDR1 SGDLS, CDR2 YYNGEE. Here the CDR3 DNA reads TGTGCCAGCAGCGGGTCGAGGAACACCGGGGAGCTGTTTTTT. This sequence encodes CASSGSRNTGELFF.

This clone was counted a single time. The CDR3 here is CSVERGQGKAFF. Here the CDR3 DNA reads TGCAGCGTTGAAAGAGGCCAGGGGAAAGCTTTCTTT. V is TRBV29-1 and J is TRBJ1-1; a weak D match, TRBD1 (6 bases). V lost 2 bases, J lost 9 bases, and 13 bases lay in between. The CDR3 runs 12 residues. Germline assignment: CDR1 SQVTM and CDR2 ANQGSEA. Full variable domain (missing parts from reference TRBV29-1 and TRBJ1-1): SAVISQKPSRDICQRGTSLTIQCQVDSQVTMMFWYRQQPGQSLTLIATANQGSEATYESGFVIDKFPISRPNLTFSTLTVSNMSPEDSSIYLCSVERGQGKAFFGQGTRLTVV.